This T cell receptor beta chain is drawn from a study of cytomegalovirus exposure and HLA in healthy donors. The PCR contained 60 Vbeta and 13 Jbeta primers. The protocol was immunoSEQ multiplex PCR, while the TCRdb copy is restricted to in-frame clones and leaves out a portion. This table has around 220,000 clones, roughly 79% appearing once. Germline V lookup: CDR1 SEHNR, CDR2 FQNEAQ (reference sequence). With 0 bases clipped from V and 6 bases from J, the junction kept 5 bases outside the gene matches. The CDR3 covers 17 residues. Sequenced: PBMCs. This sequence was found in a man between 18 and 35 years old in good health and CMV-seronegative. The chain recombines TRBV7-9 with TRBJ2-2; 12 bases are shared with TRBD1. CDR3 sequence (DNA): TGTGCCAGCAGCTTAGCCCCGGGACAGGGGGCGTCCGGGGAGCTGTTTTTT. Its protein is CASSLAPGQGASGELFF.